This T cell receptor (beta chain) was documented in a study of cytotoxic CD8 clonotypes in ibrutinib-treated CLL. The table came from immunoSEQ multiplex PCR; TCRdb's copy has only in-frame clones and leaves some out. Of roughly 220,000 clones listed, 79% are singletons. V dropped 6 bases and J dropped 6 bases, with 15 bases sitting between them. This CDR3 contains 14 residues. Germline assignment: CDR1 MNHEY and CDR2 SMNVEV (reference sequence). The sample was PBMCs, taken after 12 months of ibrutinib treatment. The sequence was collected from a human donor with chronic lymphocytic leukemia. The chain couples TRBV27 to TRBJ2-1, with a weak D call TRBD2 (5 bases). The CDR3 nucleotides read TGTGCCAGCAGAGAGGTCGGGATAGGCAATGAGCAGTTCTTC. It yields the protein CASREVGIGNEQFF.